The rows below give T cell receptor beta chains drawn from one sample of a study of response to subunit inactivated influenza vaccine. Each CDR3 protein gets one entry after TCRdb re-called the RT-PCR reads with MiXCR. The sample includes 250,000 to 350,000 distinct CDR3 sequences, over 20% of them seen just once. The sample here was PBMCs from blood, taken about 20 months after vaccination. These receptors were collected from a man aged 45 to 75 who received an inactivated influenza vaccine. CDR3s include the opening cysteine and the closing phenylalanine or tryptophan. Fields, in order: D gene, V gene, clone size, J gene, CDR3 length, CDR3 protein, CDR3 DNA. A D gene is named only where the DNA matches it firmly. A row's size may be missing; if present it is once, few, many or a size class.

.	TRBV7-2	many	TRBJ1-1	15	CASSPGGVMNTEAFF	TGTGCCAGCAGCCCGGGGGGGGTCATGAACACTGAAGCTTTCTTT
.	TRBV7-9	.	TRBJ2-3	12	CASSSTADTQYF	TGTGCCAGCAGCTCGACAGCGGATACGCAGTATTTT
.	TRBV20-1	.	TRBJ1-5	14	CSARDPNSNQPQHF	TGCAGTGCTAGAGACCCTAATAGCAATCAGCCCCAGCATTTT
TRBD1	TRBV29-1	few	TRBJ1-2	11	CSVQGHYGYTF	TGCAGCGTACAGGGGCACTATGGCTACACCTTC
.	TRBV30	.	TRBJ1-5	13	CAWSTSGNQPQHF	TGTGCCTGGAGTACCTCGGGCAATCAGCCCCAGCATTTT
.	TRBV20-1	.	TRBJ1-2	13	CSARYPDNYGYTF	TGCAGTGCTAGATATCCAGATAACTATGGCTACACCTTC
.	TRBV7-9	.	TRBJ1-1	14	CASSLEGRGGEAFF	TGTGCCAGCAGCTTAGAGGGTAGGGGGGGTGAAGCTTTCTTT
.	TRBV7-9	.	TRBJ1-2	16	CASEATEPGLSYGYTF	TGTGCCAGCGAAGCCACGGAGCCGGGACTGAGCTATGGCTACACCTTC
.	TRBV23-1	.	TRBJ2-1	16	CASSQAWTVLLYEQFF	TGCGCCAGCAGTCAGGCTTGGACGGTACTTCTCTATGAGCAGTTCTTC
TRBD1	TRBV11-2	.	TRBJ2-5	15	CASSGTRGRGKTQYF	TGTGCCAGCAGTGGTACAAGGGGGCGAGGAAAGACCCAGTACTTC
.	TRBV19	.	TRBJ1-1	15	CASSPTGRVNTEAFF	TGTGCCAGTAGTCCCACCGGCCGGGTGAACACTGAAGCTTTCTTT
TRBD1	TRBV10-3	few	TRBJ1-6	14	CAIRRDSPNSPLHF	TGTGCCATCAGGCGGGACAGTCCTAATTCACCCCTCCACTTT
.	TRBV12-3/TRBV12-4	many	TRBJ1-1	14	CASSYVGLNTEAFF	TGTGCCAGCAGTTATGTGGGGCTGAACACTGAAGCTTTCTTT
.	TRBV12-3/TRBV12-4	few	TRBJ1-5	13	CASSIISNQPQHF	TGTGCCAGCAGTATAATTAGCAATCAGCCCCAGCATTTT
TRBD2	TRBV20-1	.	TRBJ2-7	13	CSARAGLVYEQYF	TGCAGTGCTAGAGCGGGACTAGTGTACGAGCAGTACTTC
TRBD2	TRBV20-1	few	TRBJ2-7	15	CSASRSGRAIPEQYF	TGCAGTGCTAGTCGTAGCGGGAGGGCAATTCCGGAACAGTACTTC
.	TRBV6-5	few	TRBJ2-3	16	CASSYSGQGRTDTQYF	TGTGCCAGCAGTTACTCGGGGCAGGGCCGAACAGATACGCAGTATTTT
.	TRBV29-1	.	TRBJ1-4	11	CSVEAYEKLFF	TGCAGCGTTGAAGCATACGAAAAACTGTTTTTT
TRBD2	TRBV4-2	.	TRBJ2-2	16	CASSQALAGPTGELFF	TGTGCCAGCAGCCAAGCCCTAGCGGGACCTACCGGGGAGCTGTTTTTT
.	TRBV5-1	.	TRBJ2-7	14	CASSSTLSAYEQYF	TGCGCCAGCAGTTCGACTCTTAGCGCCTACGAGCAGTACTTC
TRBD1	TRBV29-1	.	TRBJ2-3	14	CSVLGQGPTDTQYF	TGCAGCGTTTTGGGACAGGGGCCCACAGATACGCAGTATTTT
TRBD2	TRBV12-3/TRBV12-4	few	TRBJ2-1	14	CASSSLAGPNEQFF	TGTGCCAGCAGCAGTCTAGCGGGACCCAATGAGCAGTTCTTC
.	TRBV20-1	.	TRBJ1-4	15	CSARDNSPTNEKLFF	TGCAGTGCTAGAGACAACAGCCCAACTAATGAAAAACTGTTTTTT
TRBD1	TRBV12-3/TRBV12-4	.	TRBJ1-5	17	CASSPRGTVHGNQPQHF	TGTGCCAGCAGTCCCCGCGGGACAGTCCATGGCAATCAGCCCCAGCATTTT
.	TRBV7-9	many	TRBJ1-6	14	CASSLDSDNSPLHF	TGTGCCAGCAGCTTGGACAGCGATAATTCACCCCTCCACTTT
TRBD1	TRBV5-1	few	TRBJ1-2	13	CASSFLPGGGYTF	TGCGCCAGCAGCTTTCTACCAGGGGGAGGCTACACCTTC
.	TRBV10-3	few	TRBJ1-1	13	CAIAQRMNTEAFF	TGTGCCATAGCCCAACGGATGAACACTGAAGCTTTCTTT
.	TRBV5-1	.	TRBJ2-2	14	CASSLRPVGGELFF	TGCGCCAGCAGCTTGAGGCCGGTTGGCGGGGAGCTGTTTTTT
.	TRBV20-1	.	TRBJ2-1	15	CSVETRTTGGNEQFF	TGCAGTGTCGAAACCCGGACAACCGGGGGCAATGAGCAGTTCTTC
.	TRBV5-1	few	TRBJ1-3	15	CASSPGDRTPGTIYF	TGCGCCAGCAGCCCCGGGGACCGCACCCCGGGCACCATATATTTT
TRBD1	TRBV9	.	TRBJ1-1	12	CASSPDRRKAFF	TGTGCCAGCAGCCCGGACAGGAGGAAAGCTTTCTTT
TRBD2	TRBV11-1	.	TRBJ2-2	18	CASSFKTSGSPGIGELFF	TGTGCCAGCAGCTTTAAGACTAGCGGGAGCCCGGGAATCGGGGAGCTGTTTTTT
TRBD1	TRBV6-5	few	TRBJ1-2	15	CASSLTGQIYYGYTF	TGTGCCAGCAGTTTGACGGGACAGATCTACTATGGCTACACCTTC
.	TRBV5-1	few	TRBJ2-2	13	CASSKTGTGELFF	TGCGCCAGCAGCAAGACAGGAACCGGGGAGCTGTTTTTT
TRBD1	TRBV5-1	once	TRBJ2-7	14	CASSLLQGASEQYF	TGCGCCAGCAGTTTGCTACAGGGGGCTTCCGAGCAGTACTTC
.	TRBV2	.	TRBJ1-2	15	CASSESTGLNYGYTF	TGTGCCAGCAGTGAATCTACAGGGCTTAACTATGGCTACACCTTC
TRBD1	TRBV12-3/TRBV12-4	many	TRBJ1-4	16	CASSFGQGVKDEKLFF	TGTGCCAGCAGTTTCGGCCAGGGGGTAAAAGATGAAAAACTGTTTTTT
TRBD1	TRBV4-1	few	TRBJ2-1	17	CASSQTLGDRGLGGQFF	TGCGCCAGCAGCCAAACGTTGGGGGACAGGGGATTAGGGGGGCAGTTCTTC
TRBD2	TRBV7-9	once	TRBJ2-1	16	CASSVPTSGPYNEQFF	TGTGCCAGCAGCGTCCCTACTAGCGGGCCCTACAATGAGCAGTTCTTC
.	TRBV7-8	.	TRBJ2-1	16	CASSSEQLSTYNEQFF	TGTGCCAGCAGCTCAGAGCAACTATCAACCTACAATGAGCAGTTCTTC
.	TRBV7-9	.	TRBJ1-1	16	CASSPVGRYQTTEAFF	TGTGCCAGCAGCCCCGTGGGACGCTACCAGACCACTGAAGCTTTCTTC
.	TRBV7-2	few	TRBJ1-6	15	CASSLAGGVGSPLHF	TGTGCCAGCAGCTTAGCGGGGGGGGTTGGATCACCCCTCCACTTT
.	TRBV6-5	few	TRBJ2-4	17	CASSYGPAGPAKNIQYF	TGTGCCAGCAGTTACGGACCGGCAGGTCCGGCCAAAAACATTCAGTACTTC
.	TRBV4-1	.	TRBJ1-1	15	CASSQVPLRPVGAFF	TGCGCCAGCAGCCAAGTACCGTTGAGGCCGGTTGGAGCTTTCTTT